Below, 18 T cell receptor beta chains from the same sample are listed, as sequenced in a study of tumor T cells in aggressive B-cell lymphoma (dated by TCRdb to the late 2010s). Library prep was done by the immunoSEQ multiplex PCR assay. TCRdb re-hosts the immuneACCESS table, in-frame sequences only. Its copies lack some clones; in the studies checked, an unresolved V gene accounts for under half of them, and the cause for the rest is not known. The sample records some 3,000 clones, around 96% of which are singletons. The ten most abundant clones make up roughly 2% of the sample. The material sequenced was tumor tissue. The receptors stem from an adult with diffuse large B cell lymphoma.

The chain employs TRBV2 and TRBJ2-1; maybe TRBD1 (6 bases). V lost 6 bases, J lost 0 bases, and 12 bases lay in between. CDR3 length: 15 amino acids. The germline V gene has CDR1 SNHLY and CDR2 FYNNEI. CDR3 coding DNA: TGTGCCAGCAGCAAAGGACAGTCCTCCTACAATGAGCAGTTCTTC. This translates into CASSKGQSSYNEQFF.

The gene calls are TRBV7-2 and TRBJ2-7; TRBD2 agrees at 13 bases. The germline gives CDR1 SGHTA, CDR2 FQGNSA. This CDR3 region has 15 residues. V was pared by 7 bases and J by 3 bases, with 6 bases of the junction left unmatched. CDR3 sequence (DNA): TGTGCCAGCATCGGCCGGACTAGCGGGAGCTACGAGCAGTACTTC. This gives the protein CASIGRTSGSYEQYF.

The chain carries TRBV10-3 and TRBJ1-1, with TRBD1 as a possible D gene (6 bases). The germline gives CDR1 ENHRY, CDR2 SYGVKD. The CDR3 is 13 amino acids. V lost 3 bases, J lost 1 base, and 6 bases lay in between. DNA for the CDR3: TGTGCCATCAGTGACAGGGGGAACACTGAAGCTTTCTTT. It is translated as CAISDRGNTEAFF.

The V gene is TRBV29-1, the J gene TRBJ2-2; TRBD2 matches at 15 bases. From germline, CDR1 is SQVTM and CDR2 ANQGSEA. The length of the CDR3 is 14 residues. Trimming took 7 bases from V and 6 from J; bases not matched to a gene: 3. The CDR3 is CSGGTSGRSGELFF. The CDR3 nucleotides read TGCAGCGGAGGGACTAGCGGGAGGTCCGGGGAGCTGTTTTTT.

The rearrangement joins TRBV19 to TRBJ2-4; D unresolved. The ends were cut back, 3 bases at V and 7 bases at J, with 10 bases in the middle. From germline, CDR1 is LNHDA and CDR2 SQIVND (reference sequence). The CDR3 length is 13 residues. The CDR3 spells CASSIPSSNIQYF. The CDR3 coding sequence is TGTGCCAGTAGTATCCCCAGTAGCAACATTCAGTACTTC.

The chain joins TRBV7-9 to TRBJ1-5; D gene ambiguous. Per germline, CDR1 SEHNR and CDR2 FQNEAQ (reference sequence). V lost 3 bases and J 0 bases, leaving 6 bases between the germline ends. The CDR3 length is 14 residues. CDR3 nucleotide sequence: TGTGCCAGCAGCTTGGAGGCTAGCAATCAGCCCCAGCATTTT. Its translation: CASSLEASNQPQHF.

In the case of this clone: Other DNA sequences in this sample translate to the same CDR3. The V gene is TRBV5-1, the J gene TRBJ2-3, with 7 bases lining up with TRBD2. Germline CDR1 SGHRS, CDR2 YFSETQ. The CDR3 covers 15 residues. V lost 1 base and J lost 0; bases outside the gene matches: 2. In DNA form, the CDR3 reads TGCGCCAGCAGCTTGAGCGGGACTAGCACAGATACGCAGTATTTT. It is translated as CASSLSGTSTDTQYF.

The chain uses TRBV29-1 and TRBJ2-3; weak D call: TRBD2 (5 bases). V lost 6 bases and J lost 5, with 21 bases in between. This CDR3 is 15 amino acids long. In germline, CDR1 is SQVTM, CDR2 ANQGSEA. The CDR3 protein is CSVGPAVRSEDTQYF. The CDR3 coding sequence is TGCAGCGTCGGACCAGCGGTACGGAGTGAAGATACGCAGTATTTT.

V usage is TRBV11-2 and J usage is TRBJ2-4, with D tentatively TRBD2 (7 bases). This CDR3 contains 14 residues. V was shortened by 3 bases and J by 7 bases, with 13 bases between the two germline ends. The germline CDR1 and CDR2 sequences are SGHAT and FQNNGV. CDR3 sequence (DNA): TGTGCCAGCAGCTTGAACAGGGAGGGCAACATTCAGTACTTC. Its translation: CASSLNREGNIQYF.

The J gene is TRBJ1-5, the V gene TRBV18, with D maybe TRBD1 (5 bases). V was clipped by 8 bases and J by 6 bases, with 20 bases between them. The germline CDR1 and CDR2 sequences are KGHSH and LQKENI. The CDR3 extends over 15 amino acids. The CDR3 here is CASTWTEEGSQPQHF. CDR3 coding DNA: TGTGCCAGCACCTGGACCGAGGAGGGGAGTCAGCCCCAGCATTTT.

The chain uses TRBV6-4 and TRBJ2-3; D possibly corresponds to TRBD2 (5 bases). The CDR3 contains 13 residues. Germline-derived CDR1 and CDR2 are MRHNA and SNTAGT. Trimming stripped 3 bases from V and 4 bases from J, with 8 bases between. The CDR3 bases are TGTGCCAGCAGTGATCAAGCGGCAGATACGCAGTATTTT. It encodes CASSDQAADTQYF.

This chain links TRBV6-5 with TRBJ2-7; 12 bases are a match to TRBD1. This CDR3 region has 14 residues. J gave up 5 bases and V 6 bases, and 5 bases lay outside the gene matches. Germline V lookup: CDR1 MNHEY, CDR2 SVGAGI. The CDR3 sequence: CASSRGQGAHEQYF. The CDR3 coding sequence is TGTGCCAGCAGCAGGGGACAGGGGGCCCACGAGCAGTACTTC.

V and J are TRBV19 and TRBJ2-4; TRBD2 matches at 8 bases. The germline V gene encodes CDR1 LNHDA and CDR2 SQIVND (reference sequence). The junction had 11 bases not matched to a gene; V was cut back by 6 bases and J by 7 bases. CDR3 size: 15 residues. The CDR3 region is CASRPSGSPWNIQYF. DNA of the CDR3: TGTGCCAGTAGGCCTAGCGGGTCTCCCTGGAACATTCAGTACTTC.

The chain has TRBV14 and TRBJ1-1; D gene uncertain. This CDR3 contains 13 residues. Trimming took 4 bases from V and 1 from J, leaving 7 bases between them. The germline V gene encodes CDR1 SGHDN and CDR2 FVKESK. The CDR3 loop reads CASSRQKNTEAFF. CDR3 DNA: TGTGCCAGCAGCCGACAAAAGAACACTGAAGCTTTCTTT.

The rearrangement links TRBV7-2 to TRBJ2-1; D is possibly TRBD1 (7 bases). Between the trimmed V and J ends, which lost 1 base and 6 bases, there was a span of 13 bases. In germline, CDR1 is SGHTA, CDR2 FQGNSA. The CDR3 loop spans 15 amino acids. CDR3 in amino acids: CASSLVGRGVNEQFF. The CDR3 region has the DNA TGTGCCAGCAGCTTAGTGGGCAGGGGGGTCAATGAGCAGTTCTTC. The entire variable domain, with the rest obtained from reference TRBV7-2 and TRBJ2-1, is as follows: GAGVSQSPSNKVTEKGKDVELRCDPISGHTALYWYRQSLGQGLEFLIYFQGNSAPDKSGLPSDRFSAERTGGSVSTLTIQRTQQEDSAVYLCASSLVGRGVNEQFFGPGTRLTVL.

The CDR3 spells CASSLDGRTNQPQHF. The CDR3, as DNA: TGTGCCAGCAGCTTAGACGGCCGGACAAATCAGCCCCAGCATTTT. The chain links TRBV7-2 to TRBJ1-5; maybe TRBD1 (5 bases). This CDR3 comprises 15 residues. Germline CDR1 reads SGHTA; CDR2 reads FQGNSA. Trimming shortened V by 1 base and J by 4 bases, and 11 bases separated the two germline ends.

This chain uses TRBV2 with TRBJ2-7; possible D gene TRBD2, 5 bases. CDR3 size: 12 residues. Trimming took 4 bases from V and 6 from J, leaving 10 bases between them. Germline assignment: CDR1 SNHLY and CDR2 FYNNEI. The CDR3 spells CASSGGGGEQYF. The CDR3 nucleotides are TGTGCCAGCAGTGGGGGTGGAGGCGAGCAGTACTTC. The variable domain in full, completed from reference TRBV2 and TRBJ2-7, reads EPEVTQTPSHQVTQMGQEVILRCVPISNHLYFYWYRQILGQKVEFLVSFYNNEISEKSEIFDDQFSVERPDGSNFTLKIRSTKLEDSAMYFCASSGGGGEQYFGPGTRLTVT.

V and J are TRBV30 and TRBJ2-5; the match to TRBD2 covers 9 bases. In germline, CDR1 is GTSNPN, CDR2 SVGIG (reference sequence). The CDR3 has 15 amino acids. V lost 0 bases and J lost 3; bases outside the gene matches: 5. The chain's CDR3 is CAWSVLPSGEETQYF. The CDR3, as DNA: TGTGCCTGGAGTGTACTTCCTAGCGGGGAAGAGACCCAGTACTTC.